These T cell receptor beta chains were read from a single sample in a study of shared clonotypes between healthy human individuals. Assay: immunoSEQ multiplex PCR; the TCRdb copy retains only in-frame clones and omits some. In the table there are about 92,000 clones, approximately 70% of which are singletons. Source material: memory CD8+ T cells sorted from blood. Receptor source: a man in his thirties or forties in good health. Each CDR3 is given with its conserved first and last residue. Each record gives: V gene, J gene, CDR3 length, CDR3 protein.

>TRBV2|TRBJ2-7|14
CASQGIRTSYEQYF
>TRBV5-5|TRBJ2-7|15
CASSLEGDSSYEQYF
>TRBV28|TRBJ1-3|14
CASSLRQGGDTIYF
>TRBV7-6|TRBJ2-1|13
CASSLNQLNEQFF
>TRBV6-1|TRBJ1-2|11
CASSESYGYTF
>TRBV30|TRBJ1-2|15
CAWSPRVAIRYGYTF
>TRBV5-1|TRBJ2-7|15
CASSQPPGRRIEQYF
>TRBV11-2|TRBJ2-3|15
CASSFSAGVADTQYF
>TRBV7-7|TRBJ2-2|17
CASSLEASGSYTGELFF
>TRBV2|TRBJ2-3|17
CASSSSQFSGVTDTQYF
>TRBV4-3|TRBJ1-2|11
CASSVEGGYTF
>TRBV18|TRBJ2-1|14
CASYAGGSYNEQFF
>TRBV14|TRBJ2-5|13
CASSQGVLETQYF
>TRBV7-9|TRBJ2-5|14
CASSPSGKGKTQYF
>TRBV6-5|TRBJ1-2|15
CASSYRDGDSYGYTF
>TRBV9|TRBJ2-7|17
CASSATPSGTGRHEQYF
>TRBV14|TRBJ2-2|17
CASSQATSGRFTGELFF
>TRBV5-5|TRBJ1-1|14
CASSLVGAYTEAFF
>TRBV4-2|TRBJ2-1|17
CASSQDQGLPARNEQFF
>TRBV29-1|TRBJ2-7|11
CSVRTGYEQYF
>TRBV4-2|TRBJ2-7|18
CASSQERRISGSPYEQYF
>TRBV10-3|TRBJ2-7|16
CAISTSGRGSSYEQYF
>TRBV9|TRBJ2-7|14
CASSVASLVDEQYF
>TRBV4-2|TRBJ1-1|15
CASSVRDSLNTEAFF
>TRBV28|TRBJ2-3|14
CASSLPGGAGTQYF
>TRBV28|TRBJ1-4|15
CASSLIGQGGEKLFF
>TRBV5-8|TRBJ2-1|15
CASSLGRVKFNEQFF
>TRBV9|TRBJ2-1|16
CASSVVRGSEYDEQFF
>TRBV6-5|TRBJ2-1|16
CASSYWTSGNYNEQFF
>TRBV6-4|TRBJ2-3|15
CASSDSAGGPDTQYF
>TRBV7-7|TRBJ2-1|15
CASSAGQGAYNEQFF
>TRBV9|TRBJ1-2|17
CASSAETGAEANYGYTF
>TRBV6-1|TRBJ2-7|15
CASSSQGSRAYEQYF
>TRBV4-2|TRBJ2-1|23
CASSQDGRLGLAGGRGPHNEQFF
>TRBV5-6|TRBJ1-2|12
CASSGDRYGNTF
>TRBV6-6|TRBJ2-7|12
CASKGTSYEQYF
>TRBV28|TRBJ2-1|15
CASTIGQALDNEQFF
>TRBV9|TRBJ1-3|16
CASSALLSGYGNTIYF
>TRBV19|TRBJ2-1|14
CASSPPGKYNEQFF
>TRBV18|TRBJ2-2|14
CASSPRTSGGELFF
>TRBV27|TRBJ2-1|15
CASSLGTSGSSEQFF
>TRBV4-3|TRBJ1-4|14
CASSRGQANEKLFF
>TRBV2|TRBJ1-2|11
CASTPTRGYTF
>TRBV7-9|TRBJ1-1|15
CASSLLLTMDTEAFF
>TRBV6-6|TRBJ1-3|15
CASSYSDKQGNTIYF
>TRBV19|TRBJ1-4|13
CASATGRGEKLFF